These T cell receptor beta chains were read from a single sample in a study of T cell responses to AZD1222 COVID-19 vaccine. Method: immunoSEQ multiplex PCR; TCRdb's copy keeps in-frame clones and lacks some. Of 130,000 or so clones listed, over 85% were seen once; the top ten hold roughly 5.4%. Source: peripheral blood, taken on day 0 of AZD1222 vaccination. The receptors here all came from an adult in good health. The CDR3 runs from the conserved cysteine through the conserved F or W. Fields, in order: D gene, V gene, clone size, J gene, CDR3 protein, CDR3 DNA. D genes are given only for firm matches. Only part of the rows carry a size: once, few, many, or a class if the clone is expanded.

d_call: TRBD1; v_call: TRBV28; clone_size: .; j_call: TRBJ2-7; cdr3_aa: CASSTGTGAYEQYF; cdr3_nt: TGTGCCAGCAGTACCGGGACAGGAGCCTACGAGCAGTACTTC
d_call: TRBD1; v_call: TRBV19; clone_size: .; j_call: TRBJ1-2; cdr3_aa: CASSAGQAWANYGYTF; cdr3_nt: TGTGCCAGTAGTGCCGGACAGGCTTGGGCTAACTATGGCTACACCTTC
d_call: .; v_call: TRBV7-8; clone_size: .; j_call: TRBJ1-1; cdr3_aa: CASSSPAWPEAFF; cdr3_nt: TGTGCCAGCAGCTCACCAGCCTGGCCTGAAGCTTTCTTT
d_call: .; v_call: TRBV2; clone_size: .; j_call: TRBJ2-7; cdr3_aa: CASGWVSSYEQYF; cdr3_nt: TGTGCCAGCGGGTGGGTCAGCTCCTACGAGCAGTACTTC
d_call: .; v_call: TRBV19; clone_size: .; j_call: TRBJ1-1; cdr3_aa: CASSMGGANTEAFF; cdr3_nt: TGTGCCAGTAGTATGGGGGGGGCGAACACTGAAGCTTTCTTT
d_call: .; v_call: TRBV5-1; clone_size: .; j_call: TRBJ2-1; cdr3_aa: CASSLGTARDEQFF; cdr3_nt: TGCGCCAGCAGCTTAGGGACCGCCCGGGATGAGCAGTTCTTC
d_call: .; v_call: TRBV19; clone_size: .; j_call: TRBJ1-3; cdr3_aa: CASTLIGRGSGNTIYF; cdr3_nt: TGTGCCAGTACCTTGATCGGCAGGGGCTCAGGAAACACCATATATTTT
d_call: .; v_call: TRBV13; clone_size: .; j_call: TRBJ2-7; cdr3_aa: CASSFGRASYEQYF; cdr3_nt: TGTGCCAGCAGCTTCGGCAGGGCCTCCTACGAGCAGTACTTC
d_call: TRBD1; v_call: TRBV5-6; clone_size: .; j_call: TRBJ2-7; cdr3_aa: CASSPTGQGYEQYF; cdr3_nt: TGTGCCAGCAGCCCGACGGGACAGGGTTACGAGCAGTACTTC
d_call: TRBD2; v_call: TRBV19; clone_size: once; j_call: TRBJ2-1; cdr3_aa: CASRASGRAANEQFF; cdr3_nt: TGTGCCAGTCGCGCTAGCGGGAGGGCCGCAAATGAGCAGTTCTTC
d_call: .; v_call: TRBV5-6; clone_size: .; j_call: TRBJ2-7; cdr3_aa: CASSQWPYEQYF; cdr3_nt: TGTGCCAGCAGCCAATGGCCCTACGAGCAGTACTTC
d_call: TRBD2; v_call: TRBV5-5; clone_size: once; j_call: TRBJ2-7; cdr3_aa: CASSFIFGTTYEQYF; cdr3_nt: TGTGCCAGCAGCTTTATATTCGGGACTACCTACGAGCAGTACTTC
d_call: TRBD2; v_call: TRBV7-2; clone_size: .; j_call: TRBJ2-7; cdr3_aa: CASSLGYTSVIRSYEQYF; cdr3_nt: TGTGCCAGCAGCTTAGGGTATACTAGCGTAATTCGCTCCTACGAGCAGTACTTC
d_call: TRBD2; v_call: TRBV13; clone_size: .; j_call: TRBJ2-1; cdr3_aa: CASSLNAGGLGEQFF; cdr3_nt: TGTGCCAGCAGCTTAAATGCGGGGGGGTTAGGTGAGCAGTTCTTC
d_call: .; v_call: TRBV10-3; clone_size: .; j_call: TRBJ2-3; cdr3_aa: CAISETGTGTDTQYF; cdr3_nt: TGTGCCATCAGTGAGACCGGGACGGGCACAGATACGCAGTATTTT
d_call: TRBD1; v_call: TRBV18; clone_size: once; j_call: TRBJ1-1; cdr3_aa: CASSKDRGGTEAFF; cdr3_nt: TGTGCCAGCTCAAAAGACAGGGGTGGCACTGAAGCTTTCTTT
d_call: TRBD2; v_call: TRBV3-1/TRBV3-2; clone_size: .; j_call: TRBJ2-1; cdr3_aa: CASSRELAGGGNEQFF; cdr3_nt: TGTGCCAGCAGCCGGGAACTAGCGGGGGGTGGTAATGAGCAGTTCTTC
d_call: TRBD1; v_call: TRBV28; clone_size: .; j_call: TRBJ1-1; cdr3_aa: CASRTGTGDLSTEAFF; cdr3_nt: TGTGCCAGCAGAACCGGGACAGGTGATCTAAGCACTGAAGCTTTCTTT